This T cell receptor (beta chain) was documented in a study of siplizumab effects on memory and regulatory T cells. To note about this clone: The target antigen is unknown.

TCRdb's table, derived via immunoSEQ multiplex PCR, lists solely in-frame clones and lacks some. The repertoire holds 100,000 or so clones, 85% to 95% seen once, with more than 10% in the top ten. Regarding the study as a whole: Unstimulated naive T cells seemed to show more diversity than memory cells did, and they also seemed to be among the major contributors to the alloresponse. An assignable naive or memory phenotype was lacking in roughly 80-95% of proliferating CD4+ or CD8+ clones. A minor fraction of alloreactive clones, and no more, mapped to unstimulated subsets. Treatment with siplizumab left mappable alloreactive CD4+ clones averaging approximately 62% Treg-derived, compared with 26.9% in controls.

Source material: non-Treg CD4+ T cells sorted from blood. The sequence came from a human donor in good health.

The CDR3 region has the DNA TGTGCCAGCAGCAAGGTTCTGCTCCCCTCATTGAACACTGAAGCTTTCTTT. Its protein product is CASSKVLLPSLNTEAFF. The V and J genes are TRBV7-9 and TRBJ1-1; D gene ambiguous. Germline V CDR1 and CDR2: SEHNR, FQNEAQ (reference sequence). Trimming stripped 5 bases from V and 0 bases from J, with 19 bases between. The CDR3 loop spans 17 amino acids.